These 18 T cell receptor beta chains were sequenced from one sample in a study of CD8+ T cells in alopecia areata. Following RNA extraction, reverse transcription yielded cDNA that acted as the sequencing template. Clones were read by immunoSEQ multiplex PCR, and TCRdb kept only the in-frame ones, dropping some. In the table there are approximately 140,000 clones, over 45% of which are singletons. Sequencing was done on a sample of CD4+ T cells sorted from blood. The receptors were gathered from a human donor with alopecia areata.

The chain carries TRBV5-1 and TRBJ2-2; 7 bases agree with TRBD2. V shed 0 bases, J shed 4 bases, and the junction held 6 bases outside the gene matches. CDR1 and CDR2 (germline): SGHRS, YFSETQ. This CDR3 is built from 16 residues. CDR3 sequence reads: CASSLASGTITGELFF. The CDR3 region has the DNA TGCGCCAGCAGCTTGGCATCCGGGACTATCACCGGGGAGCTGTTTTTT.

The J gene is TRBJ1-5, the V gene TRBV29-1; 9 bases align to TRBD1. The CDR3 length is 12 residues. Germline CDR1 SQVTM, CDR2 ANQGSEA. CDR3 residues: CGAGQGKQPQHF. For the CDR3, the DNA is TGCGGAGCGGGACAGGGTAAGCAGCCCCAGCATTTT.

This clone turned up a few times. The chain uses TRBV2 and TRBJ1-4; no clear D. CDR1 is SNHLY, CDR2 FYNNEI, per germline. The CDR3 contains 14 residues. Trimming removed 6 bases at V and 3 bases at J, with 11 bases between. The CDR3: CASRGRRANEKLFF. For the CDR3, the DNA is TGTGCCAGCAGAGGCAGACGGGCTAATGAAAAACTGTTTTTT.

This clone appeared once. The chain recombines TRBV28 with TRBJ1-2, with D possibly being TRBD1 (6 bases). V gave up 10 bases and J gave up 1 base, with 13 bases separating them. The CDR3 is made up of 13 amino acids. The germline V gene has CDR1 MDHEN and CDR2 SYDVKM. CDR3 sequence (DNA): TGTGCCATTGAGACAGGATTTAACTATGGCTACACCTTC. Its protein is CAIETGFNYGYTF.

In this sample, this clone turned up a few times. Different DNA sequences within this sample yield the same CDR3. The rearrangement joins TRBV29-1 to TRBJ1-2; TRBD1 is a possible D gene (5 bases). Germline V gene sequence: CDR1 SQVTM, CDR2 ANQGSEA. CDR3 length equals 12 residues. Trimming shortened V by 2 bases and J by 8 bases, and 12 bases separated the two germline ends. The chain's CDR3 is CSVESGAGGYTF. For the CDR3, the DNA is TGCAGCGTTGAATCCGGGGCGGGCGGCTACACCTTC. Based on the CDR3 plus reference TRBV29-1 and TRBJ1-2, the full variable domain is SAVISQKPSRDICQRGTSLTIQCQVDSQVTMMFWYRQQPGQSLTLIATANQGSEATYESGFVIDKFPISRPNLTFSTLTVSNMSPEDSSIYLCSVESGAGGYTFGSGTRLTVV.

V and J are TRBV5-4 and TRBJ2-7; D call uncertain. The CDR3 length is 12 residues. CDR1 and CDR2 from the germline V gene are SGHNT and YYREEE (reference sequence). V lost 0 bases to trimming and J lost 7 bases, with 8 bases between them. As DNA, the CDR3 is TGTGCCAGCAGCTTGGTGTTCGGGGAGCAGTACTTC. This encodes CASSLVFGEQYF.

This chain uses TRBV5-4 with TRBJ1-5; D is uncertain. In germline, CDR1 is SGHNT, CDR2 YYREEE (reference sequence). V gave up 3 bases and J gave up 9 bases, with 16 bases separating them. The CDR3 loop spans 14 amino acids. CDR3 sequence reads: CASSSGPSEWPQHF. The DNA of the CDR3 is TGTGCCAGCAGCTCCGGACCCAGTGAATGGCCCCAGCATTTT.

This clone turned up a few times. The V and J genes are TRBV15 and TRBJ2-5; D tentatively reads TRBD1 or TRBD2 (6 bases each). Trimming shortened V by 2 bases and J by 5 bases, and 15 bases separated the two germline ends. The CDR3 loop spans 15 amino acids. Germline loops: CDR1 LNHNV, CDR2 YYDKDF (reference sequence). In DNA, the CDR3 is TGTGCCACCAGCAGAAGGACCGGGGGCGGGGAGACCCAGTACTTC. Translated, it gives CATSRRTGGGETQYF.

This clone was counted only a few times. The chain is built from TRBV5-1 and TRBJ2-1; D perhaps matches TRBD2 (6 bases). Germline CDR1 reads SGHRS; CDR2 reads YFSETQ. CDR3 length: 16 residues. V was trimmed by 4 bases and J by 0 bases, leaving 14 bases between them. CDR3 sequence (DNA): TGCGCCAGCAGCACACTAGTGGGGGGCTCCTACAATGAGCAGTTCTTC. This sequence encodes CASSTLVGGSYNEQFF.

The chain joins TRBV19 to TRBJ1-4; D is perhaps TRBD1 (5 bases). V lost 5 bases and J lost 8, with 21 bases in between. CDR1 and CDR2 (germline): LNHDA, SQIVND (reference sequence). The CDR3 sequence is 16 residues long. The CDR3 sequence: CASSPGTAEFSEKLFF. In DNA, the CDR3 is TGTGCCAGTAGTCCCGGGACTGCGGAGTTTAGCGAAAAACTGTTTTTT.

This clone showed up just a few times. The chain recombines TRBV15 with TRBJ1-2; D is unclear. The CDR3 spans 12 residues. The germline gives CDR1 LNHNV, CDR2 YYDKDF (reference sequence). Trimming pared 3 bases from V and 4 bases from J, leaving 6 bases between. CDR3 in amino acids: CATSSSGYGYTF. The CDR3, as DNA: TGTGCCACCAGCAGTTCCGGCTATGGCTACACCTTC.

This clone was seen only a few times. The chain is built from TRBV5-1 and TRBJ2-3, with a tentative D call TRBD1 (5 bases). V was shortened by 0 bases and J by 3 bases, with 8 bases between the two germline ends. The CDR3 loop spans 14 amino acids. Germline CDR1 and CDR2: SGHRS and YFSETQ. In nucleotides, the CDR3 is TGCGCCAGCAGCTTGGGCAGGGTAACAGATACGCAGTATTTT. It yields the protein CASSLGRVTDTQYF.

The chain has TRBV25-1 and TRBJ1-2; 8 bases map to TRBD1. This CDR3 is built from 16 residues. Germline trimming cut 6 bases from V and 0 bases from J; bases unmatched to any gene: 9. From germline, CDR1 is MGHDK and CDR2 SYGVNS. The CDR3: CASRGTGDRTNYGYTF. DNA for the CDR3: TGTGCCAGCAGGGGTACAGGGGACAGGACTAACTATGGCTACACCTTC.

The V gene is TRBV2, the J gene TRBJ1-1; no reliable D call. This CDR3 comprises 13 residues. Germline V CDR1 and CDR2: SNHLY, FYNNEI. V lost 2 bases and J lost 4, with 8 bases in between. CDR3 sequence (DNA): TGTGCCAGCAGTGAACAGGAATCCACTGAAGCTTTCTTT. Protein: CASSEQESTEAFF.

The table lists this clone with a few counts. The V gene is TRBV6-5, the J gene TRBJ1-2; maybe TRBD1 (6 bases). The V gene lost 8 bases and the J gene lost 4 bases, with 17 bases spanning the gap. CDR1 and CDR2 from the germline V gene are MNHEY and SVGAGI. The CDR3 spans 14 residues. CDR3 loop: CASSPQGSLYGYTF. For the CDR3, the DNA is TGTGCCAGCTCCCCTCAGGGGTCTCTCTATGGCTACACCTTC.

The CDR3, as DNA: TGTGCCAGCAGTTTAGACTATAACGAGCAGTACTTC. Protein: CASSLDYNEQYF. This chain links TRBV28 with TRBJ2-7; D is possibly TRBD2 (5 bases). V shed 2 bases and J shed 5 bases, with 7 bases lying between them. Germline V gene sequence: CDR1 MDHEN, CDR2 SYDVKM. There are 12 residues in the CDR3.

The chain uses TRBV29-1 and TRBJ1-5; D uncertain. Germline loops: CDR1 SQVTM, CDR2 ANQGSEA. V gave up 4 bases and J gave up 3 bases, with 13 bases separating them. The length of the CDR3 is 14 residues. The CDR3 region is CSVALGGNNQPQHF. Written as DNA, the CDR3 is TGCAGCGTTGCCCTTGGAGGGAACAATCAGCCCCAGCATTTT.

This clone was seen more than once but under ten times. The chain has TRBV29-1 and TRBJ2-5; 7 bases fit TRBD2. V lost 3 bases and J lost 1; bases outside the gene matches: 14. Germline V gene sequence: CDR1 SQVTM, CDR2 ANQGSEA. CDR3 length: 17 residues. The CDR3 is CSVDFIGRPHSQETQYF. CDR3 DNA: TGCAGCGTTGATTTTATCGGGAGGCCGCATTCCCAAGAGACCCAGTACTTC.